This T cell receptor beta chain is drawn from a study of control samples from healthy donors and cancer patients (TCRdb year 2020). Libraries came from the immunoSEQ multiplex PCR assay. The source is immuneACCESS, and TCRdb retained only in-frame sequences with V and J called. Part of the clones is not carried over; for the studies checked, unresolved V genes explain less than half of this, and the remainder is unexplained. The sample includes about 130,000 clones, with about nine tenths observed a single time. More than 2% of the sample is taken by the ten largest. Comment on this clone: The antigen this receptor binds is unknown. Qualities for individual bases were not recorded, and no much larger clone is one base off.

This TCR was recovered from a man younger than 35 in good health. Specimen: blood.

The nucleotide sequence is TGCGCCAGCGCCCGGGGGGATGGTGAAGCTTTCTTT. Its coded protein is CASARGDGEAFF. Here the chain combines TRBV10-2 and TRBJ1-1; the D region possibly corresponds to TRBD1 (5 bases align). Its CDR3 holds 12 amino acids, cysteine through phenylalanine. Solely the CDR3 DNA is kept, with 36 bases framed from the first base. Trimming at the junction amounts to 8 bases on V and 7 bases on J, and the germline ends lie 14 bases apart. CDR1 and CDR2, per the germline V gene, are WSHSY and SAAADI.